This TCR beta chain appears in the sequencing data of a study of shared clonotypes between healthy human individuals (dated by TCRdb to 2019 to 2021). With regard to the full study: The cohort comprised two women and a few men aged 18 to 49 years. Each donor's leukapheresis produced roughly between roughly 0.85 and 10 billion PBMCs. The study deeply sequenced blood TCR repertoires of about 5 healthy adults to estimate repertoire size and the extent of clonotype sharing between individuals. For each donor, three plates each were used for CD4 naive and CD4 memory, two plates were used for CD8 naive, and one plate was used for CD8 memory. Different laboratories and diverse techniques were used to prepare libraries and sequence TCR repertoires, to increase sequencing depth and limit assay-specific biases.

TCR CDR3 regions were amplified from genomic DNA by multiplex PCR using the deep immunoSEQ assay. Genomic DNA extracted from each cell subset was distributed evenly over all wells of several immunoSEQ 96-well plates, and each plate served as one replicate. For sorted subsets, approximately 200 ng of genomic DNA, equivalent to 25,000 to 35,000 T cell genomes, went into each replicate PCR. Purified libraries were quantified with a Qubit 3.0 fluorometer, sized on a Bioanalyzer 2100, and re-quantified with the KAPA Library Quantification kit. Each immunoSEQ 96-well plate was sequenced on its own single-read 150-cycle Illumina NextSeq 550 flow cell. The original methods were these. Because the immunoSEQ output held only junctional sequences and lacked quality scores, the filtering could not match the filtering applied to full-length reads. Sequences were annotated with PyIR, a Python wrapper for IgBLAST v1.9, using IMGT germline references to assign V/J genes and CDR3. Reads were removed for weak V/J assignments (E-value above 1e-6), missing CDR3, stop codons, out-of-frame junctions, or ambiguous translated residues. V3J clonotypes were defined as sequences sharing the same inferred V gene, J gene, and CDR3 amino acid sequence. Percentage overlap between repertoires was computed as shared unique clonotypes divided by the size of the smaller repertoire. RTK rarefaction, the Chao1 estimator, and Recon v2.1 estimates of unobserved clonotypes were used to assess repertoire richness. OLGA was used to compute generation probabilities for all TCRbeta clonotypes that the gDNA method yielded from a handful of donors. The table comes from immuneACCESS by way of TCRdb, which keeps in-frame sequences with V and J called. Part of the clones is missing from these tables; in studies checked, under half for an unresolved V gene and the rest for unknown reasons. Clone size and V and J calls were adopted from that table, with D and trimming inferred from the DNA. Present in this sample are some 980,000 clones, around three quarters of which were seen just once. Roughly 1.5% of the sample goes to the ten largest clones.

The full study reports these points: Across a few donors, about 4.5% of naive CD4, around 3.5% of naive CD8, about 2.3% of memory CD4, and approximately 0.4% of memory CD8 clonotypes were shared. Pairwise subsampling indicated that sequencing depth was expected to affect the degree of clonotype sharing among donors. Incomplete sequencing was indicated by rarefaction of sorted-subset datasets, despite the large sequencing depth. Sampling was restricted to blood, and TCR repertoires in tissues likely differ from the TCR repertoires found in blood. Naive subsets generally had larger estimated clonotype richness than memory subsets did. Compared with non-shared clonotypes, clonotypes shared by all four sorted-subset donors had higher generation probabilities. The small number of donors limited the genetic and exposure-history diversity represented.

Healthy HIV-negative adults with no recently reported acute infections or vaccinations were included as donors. All donors were Caucasian adults living in Nashville, Tennessee, USA. Magnetic negative selection was used to enrich CD4+ T cells, after which naive cells were positively selected on CD45RA and the negative fraction became the memory subset. Blood was obtained by leukapheresis, after which PBMCs were separated by Ficoll-Histopaque density gradient centrifugation and cryopreserved in liquid nitrogen vapor phase. Analytical flow cytometry was used to check the purity and quantity of every magnetically sorted T cell population. Each sorted fraction had its genomic DNA isolated and then quantified by UV absorbance on a Nanodrop 2000c. With respect to this clone: Its target antigen remains unknown. The input lacks base qualities; no much larger clone sits a single base away.

The V end gives up 3 bases and the J end 10 bases, leaving 11 bases in the junction not matched to a gene. CDR1 SGHNT and CDR2 YYREEE are derived from the germline V gene (reference sequence). The CDR3, cysteine through phenylalanine, is 17 amino acids long. Solely the CDR3 DNA is kept, with 51 bases framed from the first base. Sequencing was performed on memory CD4+ T cells sorted from blood. The sample's cell subset or site, from its label and the paper: CD45RA-negative fraction. The rearrangement joined TRBV5-4 to TRBJ1-6; the central 12 bases match TRBD1. The receptor was isolated from a man aged 18 to 35 in good health. The CDR3 loop reads CASSSPGQGAVTSPLHF. Read as DNA, the sequence is TGTGCCAGCAGCTCGCCGGGACAGGGGGCGGTTACGTCACCCCTCCACTTT.